This T cell receptor (beta chain) was sequenced during a study of blood T cell repertoires in COVID-19. At the level of the study: Samples taken during acute and convalescent COVID-19 were collected in the United States, Italy and Spain. PBMCs, B-cell-depleted T cells, or T cells provided the cDNA or gDNA that made up the material.

There are 15 residues in the CDR3. The germline V and J ends were trimmed by 0 bases and 5 bases, with 13 bases remaining between them. CDR1 is SGDLS, CDR2 YYNGEE, per germline. In the source study's methods: The authors estimated nucleated cell counts from reference gene primer amplification. Profiled with immunoSEQ multiplex PCR; TCRdb holds only in-frame clones, not every one. V, J and clone size derive from that table, while D and trimming were established from the DNA sequence. The top ten hold 11% of the sample, which has about 320,000 clones, nearly 90% seen once. Enrolled during active infection, Seattle patients were then followed longitudinally.

The sample comprised peripheral blood. This clonotype was obtained from a woman between 25 and 40 years old with COVID-19, enrolled during active disease. The chain recombines TRBV9 with TRBJ2-3; possibly TRBD2 for D (7 bases). The chain's CDR3 is CASSVVGGLGDTQYF. Here the CDR3 DNA reads TGTGCCAGCAGCGTAGTGGGGGGGCTCGGAGATACGCAGTATTTT.